This passage covers 16 T cell receptor beta chains from one sample sequenced in a study of Ad26.COV2.S vaccination and SARS-CoV-2 variants. The data were produced by immunoSEQ multiplex PCR, yet TCRdb's version contains in-frame clones alone and is incomplete. The table lists around 370,000 clones, 92% of them singletons. The specimen comprised peripheral blood, sampled after recovery from COVID-19. These receptors were obtained from a human donor who had recovered from COVID-19.

V gene TRBV7-9 combines with J gene TRBJ1-4, with TRBD1 identical over 9 bases. The CDR3 extends over 17 amino acids. The germline V gene encodes CDR1 SEHNR and CDR2 FQNEAQ (reference sequence). Unmatched junction bases numbered 9, after V lost 3 bases and J lost 4 bases. CDR3 in amino acids: CASSFGQGRAVNEKLFF. Here the CDR3 DNA reads TGTGCCAGCAGCTTCGGACAGGGGCGTGCTGTTAATGAAAAACTGTTTTTT. The full variable domain, its missing parts supplied by reference TRBV7-9 and TRBJ1-4, is DTGVSQNPRHKITKRGQNVTFRCDPISEHNRLYWYRQTLGQGPEFLTYFQNEAQLEKSRLLSDRFSAERPKGSFSTLEIQRTEQGDSAMYLCASSFGQGRAVNEKLFFGSGTQLSVL.

This sequence joins TRBV19 and TRBJ2-1, with 9 bases lining up with TRBD1. CDR1 and CDR2 from the germline V gene are LNHDA and SQIVND (reference sequence). The CDR3 is 15 residues long. V gave up 5 bases and J gave up 8 bases; unmatched junction bases: 10. CDR3 sequence reads: CASSVTQGAVYEQFF. CDR3 DNA sequence: TGTGCCAGTAGTGTAACACAGGGGGCTGTCTATGAGCAGTTCTTC.

CDR3 sequence: CASSKTGRYEQYF. The CDR3 DNA is TGTGCCAGCAGTAAGACGGGGAGGTACGAGCAGTACTTC. This sequence joins TRBV25-1 and TRBJ2-7; tentatively, D is TRBD2 (6 bases). Per the germline V gene, CDR1 is MGHDK and CDR2 is SYGVNS. This CDR3 spans 13 amino acids. With 5 bases removed from V and 4 bases from J, the gap between germline ends came to 12 bases.

The genes are TRBV6-6 and TRBJ2-7, with TRBD2 matching 7 bases. The V segment lost 8 bases and the J segment 0 bases; nucleotides outside the gene matches: 13. The CDR3 runs to 16 residues. Germline loops: CDR1 MNHNY, CDR2 SVGAGI (reference sequence). The CDR3 is CASQKAGGGPSYEQYF. The CDR3 DNA is TGTGCCAGCCAAAAAGCCGGCGGGGGACCCTCCTACGAGCAGTACTTC.

V and J are TRBV9 and TRBJ2-3; either TRBD1 or TRBD2 may supply D (5 bases each). The germline V and J ends were trimmed by 2 bases and 4 bases, with 11 bases remaining between them. The V gene's germline CDR1 is SGDLS and CDR2 YYNGEE. The CDR3 has 14 residues. The CDR3 nucleotides are TGTGCCAGCAGCGTTGTGGGGACCGCAGATACGCAGTATTTT. As protein: CASSVVGTADTQYF.

In DNA form, the CDR3 reads TGCGCCAGCAGCTCCTCCGGGACAGGGGCTGGCTACACCTTC. Translating it yields CASSSSGTGAGYTF. The chain links TRBV5-1 to TRBJ1-2, with TRBD1 matching over 10 bases. This CDR3 is 14 amino acids long. Germline assignment: CDR1 SGHRS and CDR2 YFSETQ. After removal of 3 bases from V and 7 bases from J, the junction contained 6 bases not matched to a gene.

The chain employs TRBV9 and TRBJ1-1, with D unresolved. Per the germline V gene, CDR1 is SGDLS and CDR2 is YYNGEE. The CDR3 length is 13 residues. Trimming removed 0 bases at V and 4 bases at J, with 7 bases between. The CDR3 coding sequence is TGTGCCAGCAGCGTAGGCAGCTCCACTGAAGCTTTCTTT. Translating it yields CASSVGSSTEAFF. Based on the CDR3 plus reference TRBV9 and TRBJ1-1, the full variable domain is DSGVTQTPKHLITATGQRVTLRCSPRSGDLSVYWYQQSLDQGLQFLIQYYNGEERAKGNILERFSAQQFPDLHSELNLSSLELGDSALYFCASSVGSSTEAFFGQGTRLTVV.

This clone was detected only once. The chain links TRBV2 to TRBJ2-5; 9 nucleotides line up with TRBD1. V was clipped by 5 bases and J by 7 bases; unmatched bases: 14. Germline values: CDR1 SNHLY, CDR2 FYNNEI. This CDR3 region has 16 residues. DNA of the CDR3: TGTGCCAGCAGTCCTGACCGGGACAGGGTTTTTGGGACCCAGTACTTC. Translation gives CASSPDRDRVFGTQYF.

The chain carries TRBV20-1 and TRBJ1-5; D remains ambiguous. The germline V gene has CDR1 DFQATT and CDR2 SNEGSKA (reference sequence). The ends were cut back, 3 bases at V and 4 bases at J, with 13 bases in the middle. This CDR3 spans 14 amino acids. Here the CDR3 reads CSASPPGHNQPQHF. The CDR3 coding sequence is TGCAGTGCTAGTCCGCCGGGCCATAATCAGCCCCAGCATTTT.

CDR3 amino acids: CASRTTGHFTYGYTF. In DNA form, the CDR3 reads TGTGCCAGCAGAACGACAGGGCATTTTACCTATGGCTACACCTTC. This chain links TRBV11-2 with TRBJ1-2; 7 bases are a match to TRBD1. Per germline, CDR1 SGHAT and CDR2 FQNNGV. J gave up 4 bases and V 6 bases, and 11 bases lay outside the gene matches. The CDR3 runs 15 residues.

This clone has just one count. V is TRBV5-1 and J is TRBJ2-2; TRBD2 matches at 9 bases. Germline V gives CDR1 SGHRS, CDR2 YFSETQ. This CDR3 is 15 amino acids long. J gave up 5 bases and V 4 bases, and 6 bases lay outside the gene matches. In DNA, the CDR3 is TGCGCCAGCAGCGGGCTTCTAGCGGGGACCGGGGAGCTGTTTTTT. Translated, it gives CASSGLLAGTGELFF.

This chain joins TRBV4-1 and TRBJ2-4, with D unclear. Trimming took off 4 bases at V and 1 base at J, with 8 bases between the two ends. The CDR3 spans 14 residues. Germline V gene lookup returns CDR1 MGHRA and CDR2 YSYEKL. The CDR3 nucleotides read TGCGCCAGCAGCCTCTACTGGGCCAAAAACATTCAGTACTTC. This sequence encodes CASSLYWAKNIQYF.

This clone was seen once. This chain uses TRBV7-9 with TRBJ2-7, with no clear D. The CDR3 length is 13 residues. CDR1 is SEHNR, CDR2 FQNEAQ, per germline (reference sequence). V was shortened by 3 bases and J by 4 bases, with 10 bases between the two germline ends. The DNA of the CDR3 is TGTGCCAGCAGCTTCATCGGAGTGTACGAGCAGTACTTC. The encoded protein is CASSFIGVYEQYF.

This chain uses TRBV27 with TRBJ2-7; D gene uncertain. The germline V and J ends were trimmed by 4 bases and 0 bases, with 10 bases remaining between them. Germline V gene sequence: CDR1 MNHEY, CDR2 SMNVEV (reference sequence). CDR3 length: 14 amino acids. The chain's CDR3 is CASSYGSSSYEQYF. For the CDR3, the DNA is TGTGCCAGCAGTTATGGCAGCAGCTCCTACGAGCAGTACTTC.

The chain combines TRBV7-6 with TRBJ1-1; the match to TRBD1 covers 7 bases. The CDR3 contains 15 residues. With 5 bases clipped from V and 4 bases from J, the junction kept 10 bases outside the gene matches. Looked up from germline, CDR1 is SGHVS and CDR2 is FNYEAQ. For the CDR3, the DNA is TGTGCCAGCAGCCCAATTACTCAGGGGGGCACTGAAGCTTTCTTT. Its protein product is CASSPITQGGTEAFF.

This clone appeared a single time. The chain carries TRBV5-4 and TRBJ2-1, with 8 nucleotides matching TRBD2. CDR3 length: 17 residues. CDR1 and CDR2 from the germline V gene are SGHNT and YYREEE (reference sequence). V was pared by 0 bases and J by 3 bases, with 8 bases of the junction left unmatched. The CDR3 DNA is TGTGCCAGCAGCTTGGGTTCAAGTAGCGGGGTCTACAATGAGCAGTTCTTC. It codes for CASSLGSSSGVYNEQFF.